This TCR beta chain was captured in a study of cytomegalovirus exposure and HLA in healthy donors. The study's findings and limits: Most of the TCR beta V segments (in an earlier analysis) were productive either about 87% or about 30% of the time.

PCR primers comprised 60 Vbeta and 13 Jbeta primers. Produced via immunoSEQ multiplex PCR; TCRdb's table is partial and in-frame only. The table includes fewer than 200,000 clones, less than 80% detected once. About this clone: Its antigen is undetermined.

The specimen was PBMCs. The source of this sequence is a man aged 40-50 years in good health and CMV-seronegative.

Here the CDR3 DNA reads TGTGCCAGCAGTGATCAGCGGCAAGAGACCCAGTACTTC. It specifies CASSDQRQETQYF. The chain is built from TRBV9 and TRBJ2-5, with a tentative D call TRBD2 (5 bases). The V end was cut by 5 bases, the J end by 2 bases, with 10 bases between. This CDR3 is built from 13 residues. Germline V gives CDR1 SGDLS, CDR2 YYNGEE. Full variable domain (missing parts from reference TRBV9 and TRBJ2-5): DSGVTQTPKHLITATGQRVTLRCSPRSGDLSVYWYQQSLDQGLQFLIQYYNGEERAKGNILERFSAQQFPDLHSELNLSSLELGDSALYFCASSDQRQETQYFGPGTRLLVL.